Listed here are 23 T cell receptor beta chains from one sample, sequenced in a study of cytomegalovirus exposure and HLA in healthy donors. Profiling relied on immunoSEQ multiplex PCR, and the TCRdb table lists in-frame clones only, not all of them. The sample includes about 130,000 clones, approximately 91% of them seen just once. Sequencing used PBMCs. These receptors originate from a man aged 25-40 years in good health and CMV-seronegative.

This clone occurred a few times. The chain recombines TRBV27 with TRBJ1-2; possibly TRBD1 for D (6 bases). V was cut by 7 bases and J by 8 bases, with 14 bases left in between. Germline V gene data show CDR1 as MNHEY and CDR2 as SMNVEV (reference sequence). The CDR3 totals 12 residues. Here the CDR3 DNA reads TGTGCCAGCATGGCGGGGGCGGAGGGCTACACCTTC. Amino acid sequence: CASMAGAEGYTF.

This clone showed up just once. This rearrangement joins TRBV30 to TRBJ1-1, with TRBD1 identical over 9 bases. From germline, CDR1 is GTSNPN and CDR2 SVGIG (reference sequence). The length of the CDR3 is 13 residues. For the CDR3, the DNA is TGTGCGACCGGACAGGGGATGACCACTGAAGCTTTCTTT. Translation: CATGQGMTTEAFF.

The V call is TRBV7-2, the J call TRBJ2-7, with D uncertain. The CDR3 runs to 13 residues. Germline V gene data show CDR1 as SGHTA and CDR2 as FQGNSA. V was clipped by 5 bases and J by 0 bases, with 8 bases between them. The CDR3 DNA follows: TGTGCCAGCAGCACCCGGAGCTCCTACGAGCAGTACTTC. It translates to CASSTRSSYEQYF.

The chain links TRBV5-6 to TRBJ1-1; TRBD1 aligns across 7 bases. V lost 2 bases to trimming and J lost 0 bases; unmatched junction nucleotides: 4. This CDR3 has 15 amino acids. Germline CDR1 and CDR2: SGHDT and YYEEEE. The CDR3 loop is CASSFVQGMNTEAFF. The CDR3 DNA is TGTGCCAGCAGCTTCGTACAGGGGATGAACACTGAAGCTTTCTTT.

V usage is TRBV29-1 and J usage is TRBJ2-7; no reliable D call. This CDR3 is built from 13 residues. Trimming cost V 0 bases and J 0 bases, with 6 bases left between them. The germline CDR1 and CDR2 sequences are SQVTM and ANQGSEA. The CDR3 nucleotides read TGCAGCGTTGAAGATCCCTACTCCTACGAGCAGTACTTC. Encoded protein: CSVEDPYSYEQYF.

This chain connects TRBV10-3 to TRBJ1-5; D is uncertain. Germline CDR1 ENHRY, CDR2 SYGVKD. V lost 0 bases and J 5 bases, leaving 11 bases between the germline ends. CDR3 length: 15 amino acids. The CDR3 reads CAISESKELDQPQHF. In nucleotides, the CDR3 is TGTGCCATCAGTGAGTCGAAGGAGTTGGATCAGCCCCAGCATTTT.

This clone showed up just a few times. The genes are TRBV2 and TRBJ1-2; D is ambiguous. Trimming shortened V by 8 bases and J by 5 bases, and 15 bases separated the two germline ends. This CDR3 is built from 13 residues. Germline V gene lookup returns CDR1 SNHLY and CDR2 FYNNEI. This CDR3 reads CASVSSPQYGYTF. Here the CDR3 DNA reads TGTGCCAGCGTCAGTTCTCCTCAATATGGCTACACCTTC.

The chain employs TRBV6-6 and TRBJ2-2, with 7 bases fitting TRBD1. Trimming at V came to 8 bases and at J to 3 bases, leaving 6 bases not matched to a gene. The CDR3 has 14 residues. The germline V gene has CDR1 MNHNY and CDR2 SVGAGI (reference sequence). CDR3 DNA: TGTGCCAGCCCAGACAGGGATCACACCGGGGAGCTGTTTTTT. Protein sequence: CASPDRDHTGELFF.

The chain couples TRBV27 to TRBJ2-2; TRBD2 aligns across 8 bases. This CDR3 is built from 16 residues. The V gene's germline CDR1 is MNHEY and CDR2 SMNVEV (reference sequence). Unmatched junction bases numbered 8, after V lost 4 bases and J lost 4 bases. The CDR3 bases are TGTGCCAGCAGTTATCCCAGCGGGAGCCTCACCGGGGAGCTGTTTTTT. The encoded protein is CASSYPSGSLTGELFF.

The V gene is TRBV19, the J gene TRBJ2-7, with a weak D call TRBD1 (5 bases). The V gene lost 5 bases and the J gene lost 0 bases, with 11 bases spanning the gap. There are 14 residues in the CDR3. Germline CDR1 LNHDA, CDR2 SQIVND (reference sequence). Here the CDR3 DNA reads TGTGCCAGTAGTCGACAGAGAAGCTCCTACGAGCAGTACTTC. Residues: CASSRQRSSYEQYF.

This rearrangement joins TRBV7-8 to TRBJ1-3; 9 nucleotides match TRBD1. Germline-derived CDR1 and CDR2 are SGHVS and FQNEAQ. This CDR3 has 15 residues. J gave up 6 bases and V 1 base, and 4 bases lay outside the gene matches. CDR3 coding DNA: TGTGCCAGCAGCTTAGGGGGGACAGGGATAAACACCATATATTTT. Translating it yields CASSLGGTGINTIYF. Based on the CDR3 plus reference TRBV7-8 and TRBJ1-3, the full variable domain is GAGVSQSPRYKVAKRGQDVALRCDPISGHVSLFWYQQALGQGPEFLTYFQNEAQLDKSGLPSDRFFAERPEGSVSTLKIQRTQQEDSAVYLCASSLGGTGINTIYFGEGSWLTVV.

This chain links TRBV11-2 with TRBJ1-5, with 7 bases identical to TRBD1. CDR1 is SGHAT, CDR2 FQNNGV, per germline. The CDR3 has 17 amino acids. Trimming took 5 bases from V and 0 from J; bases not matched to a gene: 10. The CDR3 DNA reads TGTGCCAGCAGCAAATTAGTGGCAGGGGGTAGCAATCAGCCCCAGCATTTT. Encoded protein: CASSKLVAGGSNQPQHF.

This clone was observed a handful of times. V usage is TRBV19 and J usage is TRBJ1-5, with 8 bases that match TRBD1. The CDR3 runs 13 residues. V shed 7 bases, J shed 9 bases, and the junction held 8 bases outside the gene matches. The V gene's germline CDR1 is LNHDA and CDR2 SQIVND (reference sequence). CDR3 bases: TGTGCCAGTATGTCGCAGGGGGCAGCGCCCCAGCATTTT. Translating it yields CASMSQGAAPQHF.

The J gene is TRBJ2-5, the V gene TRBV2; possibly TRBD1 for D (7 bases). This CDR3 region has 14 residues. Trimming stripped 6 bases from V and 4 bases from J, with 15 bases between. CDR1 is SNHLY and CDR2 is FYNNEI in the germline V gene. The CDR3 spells CASSARQGGETQYF. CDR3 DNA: TGTGCCAGCAGCGCCCGACAGGGAGGAGAGACCCAGTACTTC.

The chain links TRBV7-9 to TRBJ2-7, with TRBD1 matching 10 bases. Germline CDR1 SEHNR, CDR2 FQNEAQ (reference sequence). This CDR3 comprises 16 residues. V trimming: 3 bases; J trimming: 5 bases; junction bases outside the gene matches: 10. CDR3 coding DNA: TGTGCCAGCAGCTTCCCGCCGGGACAGGGGCCCCACGAGCAGTACTTC. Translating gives CASSFPPGQGPHEQYF.

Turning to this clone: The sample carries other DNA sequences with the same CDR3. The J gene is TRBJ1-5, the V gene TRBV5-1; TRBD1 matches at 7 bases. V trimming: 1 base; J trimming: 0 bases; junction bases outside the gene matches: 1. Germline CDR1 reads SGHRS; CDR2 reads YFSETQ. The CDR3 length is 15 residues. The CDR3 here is CASSLTGDSNQPQHF. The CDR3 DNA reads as TGCGCCAGCAGCTTGACAGGGGATAGCAATCAGCCCCAGCATTTT. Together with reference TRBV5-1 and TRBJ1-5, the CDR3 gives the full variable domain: KAGVTQTPRYLIKTRGQQVTLSCSPISGHRSVSWYQQTPGQGLQFLFEYFSETQRNKGNFPGRFSGRQFSNSRSEMNVSTLELGDSALYLCASSLTGDSNQPQHFGDGTRLSIL.

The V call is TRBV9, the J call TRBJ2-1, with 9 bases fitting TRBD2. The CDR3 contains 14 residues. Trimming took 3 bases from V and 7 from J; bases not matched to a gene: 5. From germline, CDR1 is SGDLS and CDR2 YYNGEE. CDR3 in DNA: TGTGCCAGCAGCGAAGCGGGAGGTCGGAATGAGCAGTTCTTC. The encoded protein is CASSEAGGRNEQFF. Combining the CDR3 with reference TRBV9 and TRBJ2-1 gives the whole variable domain DSGVTQTPKHLITATGQRVTLRCSPRSGDLSVYWYQQSLDQGLQFLIQYYNGEERAKGNILERFSAQQFPDLHSELNLSSLELGDSALYFCASSEAGGRNEQFFGPGTRLTVL.

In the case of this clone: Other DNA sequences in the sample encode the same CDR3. The CDR3 sequence: CASSPGTSGSYEQYF. The CDR3 nucleotides read TGTGCCAGCTCACCTGGGACTAGCGGTTCCTACGAGCAGTACTTC. The V gene is TRBV18, the J gene TRBJ2-7, with 11 bases matching TRBD2. This CDR3 region has 15 residues. V lost 3 bases, J lost 1 base, and 2 bases stayed unmatched. Germline-derived CDR1 and CDR2 are KGHSH and LQKENI.

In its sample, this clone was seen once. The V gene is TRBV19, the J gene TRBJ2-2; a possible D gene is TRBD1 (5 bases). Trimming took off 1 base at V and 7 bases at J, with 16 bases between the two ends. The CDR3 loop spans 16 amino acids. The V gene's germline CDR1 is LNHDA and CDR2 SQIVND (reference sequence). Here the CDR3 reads CASSIAWTPVGGELFF. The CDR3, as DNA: TGTGCCAGTAGTATAGCTTGGACACCAGTTGGCGGGGAGCTGTTTTTT.

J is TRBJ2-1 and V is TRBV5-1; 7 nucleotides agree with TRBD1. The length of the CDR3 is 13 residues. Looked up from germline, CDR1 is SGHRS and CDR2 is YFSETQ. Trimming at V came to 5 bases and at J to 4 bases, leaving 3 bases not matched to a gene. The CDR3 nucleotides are TGCGCCAGCAGACGGGACAGTTACAATGAGCAGTTCTTC. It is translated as CASRRDSYNEQFF.

The CDR3 DNA reads TGTGCCAGCAGCCCCAGGGGGGCCTTGGAACTGTTTTTT. Protein product: CASSPRGALELFF. The chain uses TRBV13 and TRBJ1-4, with 7 bases lining up with TRBD1. Germline trimming cut 5 bases from V and 12 bases from J; bases unmatched to any gene: 9. Germline loops: CDR1 PRHDT, CDR2 FYEKMQ (reference sequence). This CDR3 spans 13 amino acids.

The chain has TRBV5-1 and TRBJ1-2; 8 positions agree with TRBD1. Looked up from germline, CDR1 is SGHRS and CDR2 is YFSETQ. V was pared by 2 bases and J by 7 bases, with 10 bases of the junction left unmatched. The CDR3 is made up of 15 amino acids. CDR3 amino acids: CASSLPGQGYPGYTF. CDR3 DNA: TGCGCCAGCAGCTTACCAGGACAGGGTTATCCTGGCTACACCTTC.

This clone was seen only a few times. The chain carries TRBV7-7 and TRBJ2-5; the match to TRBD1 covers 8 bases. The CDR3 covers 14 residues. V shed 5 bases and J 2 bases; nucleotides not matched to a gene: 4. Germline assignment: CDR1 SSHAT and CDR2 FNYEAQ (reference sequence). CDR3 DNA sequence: TGTGCCAGCAGCCCTCAGGGGGCTCAAGAGACCCAGTACTTC. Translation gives CASSPQGAQETQYF. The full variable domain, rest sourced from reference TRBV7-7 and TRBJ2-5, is GAGVSQSPRYKVTKRGQDVTLRCDPISSHATLYWYQQALGQGPEFLTYFNYEAQPDKSGLPSDRFSAERPEGSISTLTIQRTEQRDSAMYRCASSPQGAQETQYFGPGTRLLVL.